Listed below are T cell receptor beta chains from one sample, sequenced in a study of shared clonotypes between healthy human individuals. Profiled with immunoSEQ multiplex PCR; TCRdb holds only in-frame clones, not every one. The repertoire holds roughly 2,300,000 clones, less than 95% seen once, with around 0.38% in the top ten. Sequenced material: naive CD4+ T cells from PBMCs. Receptors originate from a man between 18 and 29 years old in good health. Some clones in this sample may be carry-over from other donors' samples. Both conserved end residues are part of each CDR3. A D gene is named only where the DNA matches it firmly. Only part of the rows carry a size: once, few, many, or a class if the clone is expanded.

- TRBJ1-1 - TRBV2 14 CASNAGLLNTEAFF TGTGCCAGCAACGCGGGACTTCTGAACACTGAAGCTTTCTTT
- TRBJ2-2 - TRBV7-9 15 CASSLARESAGELFF TGTGCCAGCAGCTTAGCCAGGGAAAGCGCCGGGGAGCTGTTTTTT
- TRBJ2-1 TRBD2 TRBV10-1 19 CASSEVSWLAGDPYNEQFF TGCGCCAGCAGTGAGGTGTCTTGGCTAGCGGGAGACCCCTACAATGAGCAGTTCTTC
- TRBJ1-5 TRBD1 TRBV28 14 CASTQGGSNQPQHF TGTGCCAGCACCCAGGGGGGGAGCAATCAGCCCCAGCATTTT
- TRBJ2-3 TRBD2 TRBV5-1 18 CASSIGTSGGLGTDTQYF TGCGCCAGCAGCATCGGGACTAGCGGGGGCCTCGGCACAGATACGCAGTATTTT
once TRBJ1-1 - TRBV28 13 CASSRIRDTEAFF TGTGCCAGCAGCCGAATCAGGGACACTGAAGCTTTCTTT
- TRBJ2-1 TRBD2 TRBV7-2 16 CATSLAGASAYNEQFF TGTGCCACCTCTTTAGCGGGAGCCTCGGCCTACAATGAGCAGTTCTTC
- TRBJ2-7 - TRBV28 15 CASSSRQASSYEQYF TGTGCCAGCAGTTCCCGGCAGGCTAGCTCCTACGAGCAGTACTTC
- TRBJ2-5 - TRBV18 15 CASSPPGTLRETQYF TGTGCCAGCTCACCTCCTGGGACGTTAAGGGAGACCCAGTACTTC
- TRBJ2-3 TRBD2 TRBV7-2 16 CASSLIIAGGPDTQYF TGTGCCAGCAGCTTAATAATAGCGGGAGGCCCAGATACGCAGTATTTT
once TRBJ2-5 - TRBV9 15 CASSENRVNQETQYF TGTGCCAGCAGCGAAAACAGGGTTAACCAAGAGACCCAGTACTTC
- TRBJ2-7 - TRBV9 15 CASSAGLLPTYEQYF TGTGCCAGCAGCGCTGGACTACTCCCCACCTACGAGCAGTACTTC
- TRBJ1-4 - TRBV28 15 CASSYGGATNEKLFF TGTGCCAGCAGCTACGGAGGGGCAACTAATGAAAAACTGTTTTTT
- TRBJ2-1 TRBD1 TRBV5-1 14 CASSWGQGGNEQFF TGCGCCAGCAGCTGGGGACAGGGTGGGAATGAGCAGTTCTTC
- TRBJ2-7 TRBD2 TRBV4-1 18 CASSPLALASGRAYEQYF TGCGCCAGCAGCCCTCTGGCCCTAGCTAGCGGGAGGGCCTACGAGCAGTACTTC
- TRBJ1-1 - TRBV29-1 15 CSVGAIGTANTEAFF TGCAGCGTTGGTGCCATCGGGACGGCGAACACTGAAGCTTTCTTT
- TRBJ2-2 - TRBV7-3 16 CASSRGRGRDTGELFF TGTGCCAGCAGCCGAGGGAGGGGGCGCGACACCGGGGAGCTGTTTTTT
- TRBJ2-1 TRBD2 TRBV11-2 15 CASSAGLAVYNEQFF TGTGCCAGCAGCGCGGGACTAGCGGTATACAATGAGCAGTTCTTC
- TRBJ1-1 - TRBV10-2 13 CASRRQGNTEAFF TGCGCCAGCAGGAGACAAGGGAACACTGAAGCTTTCTTT
- TRBJ2-5 - TRBV7-2 14 CASSLGRFQETQYF TGTGCCAGCAGCTTAGGGAGGTTCCAAGAGACCCAGTACTTC
- TRBJ2-7 TRBD2 TRBV6-5 15 CASSVTSVKPYEQYF TGTGCCAGCAGTGTCACTAGCGTAAAGCCCTACGAGCAGTACTTC
few TRBJ2-1 TRBD2 TRBV2 16 CASRGLAASSYNEQFF TGTGCCAGCAGGGGACTAGCTGCCAGCTCCTACAATGAGCAGTTCTTC
once TRBJ2-2 - TRBV18 16 CASSLNTDANTGELFF TGTGCCAGCTCACTTAACACCGATGCGAACACCGGGGAGCTGTTTTTT
- TRBJ2-7 TRBD2 TRBV7-6 16 CASSLAQPSGGYEQYF TGTGCCAGCAGCTTAGCCCAGCCTAGCGGGGGTTACGAGCAGTACTTC
- TRBJ2-5 - TRBV6-6 15 CASSYSALPGETQYF TGTGCCAGCAGTTACTCAGCGCTTCCAGGGGAGACCCAGTACTTC
- TRBJ1-2 - TRBV19 9 CASGGGYTF TGTGCCAGTGGTGGCGGCTACACCTTC
- TRBJ2-1 - TRBV5-1 11 CATQRNNEQFF TGCGCCACACAGCGGAACAATGAGCAGTTCTTC
- TRBJ2-7 TRBD2 TRBV5-4 15 CASSLLLAGSYEQYF TGTGCCAGCAGCTTGTTGCTAGCGGGGTCCTACGAGCAGTACTTC
- TRBJ2-5 TRBD1 TRBV4-3 16 CASSQDYDRGRETQYF TGCGCCAGCAGCCAAGATTACGACAGGGGGCGTGAGACCCAGTACTTC
- TRBJ2-7 TRBD2 TRBV19 13 CASSLRDYDEQYF TGTGCCAGTAGTCTCCGGGACTACGACGAGCAGTACTTC
once TRBJ1-2 - TRBV9 16 CASSSLTGSFAYGYTF TGTGCCAGCAGCTCCCTAACTGGCAGTTTCGCCTATGGCTACACCTTC
- TRBJ2-5 - TRBV27 13 CASSWDRGETQYF TGTGCCAGCAGCTGGGACCGGGGCGAGACCCAGTACTTC
- TRBJ1-2 - TRBV29-1 13 CSGRDSTNYGYTF TGCAGCGGCCGGGACTCTACTAACTATGGCTACACCTTC
- TRBJ2-5 - TRBV27 14 CASSSWTRPETQYF TGTGCCAGCAGTTCCTGGACCCGCCCGGAGACCCAGTACTTC
- TRBJ1-5 - TRBV27 17 CASSLYSGVGIIQPQHF TGTGCCAGCAGTTTATATTCGGGAGTAGGAATCATACAGCCCCAGCATTTT
- TRBJ1-4 TRBD1 TRBV6-5 14 CASRLQGAGEKLFF TGTGCCAGCAGATTACAGGGGGCAGGGGAAAAACTGTTTTTT
once TRBJ2-1 - TRBV10-2 13 CASSESRDSEQFF TGCGCCAGCAGTGAGTCTCGGGACTCGGAGCAGTTCTTC